The 21 T cell receptor beta chains below come from one sample, sequenced in a study of blood T cell repertoires in COVID-19. The protocol was immunoSEQ multiplex PCR, while the TCRdb copy is restricted to in-frame clones and leaves out a portion. Among around 250,000 clones listed, 85% to 90% were seen once. Input material: PBMCs or T cells enriched from blood (not recorded which). Every receptor here comes from a man aged 50 to 59 who had been exposed to COVID-19.

This clone was seen once. The chain employs TRBV7-8 and TRBJ2-7; 7 bases agree with TRBD2. V was pared by 1 base and J by 2 bases, with 11 bases of the junction left unmatched. The CDR3 runs 17 residues. Germline V gene lookup returns CDR1 SGHVS and CDR2 FQNEAQ. The CDR3 nucleotides are TGTGCCAGCAGCTTAGGAGGGGAGGGCAGGGTTGCCTACGAGCAGTACGTC. It codes for CASSLGGEGRVAYEQYV.

The gene calls are TRBV5-1 and TRBJ1-4; TRBD1 aligns across 8 bases. Germline lookup yields CDR1 SGHRS and CDR2 YFSETQ. The CDR3 runs to 14 residues. J lost 5 bases, V lost 3 bases, and 3 bases had no gene match. CDR3 DNA sequence: TGCGCCAGCAGCTCGGGACAGGAAAATGAAAAACTGTTTTTT. Its protein is CASSSGQENEKLFF.

The chain joins TRBV6-2 or TRBV6-3 to TRBJ2-1; TRBD2 aligns across 8 bases. Trimming took 2 bases from V and 3 from J; bases not matched to a gene: 3. Germline V gene sequence: CDR1 MNHEY, CDR2 SVGEGT. CDR3 length: 15 residues. CDR3 in DNA: TGTGCCAGCAGTTACCCCGGGACTAGCTACAATGAGCAGTTCTTC. Its protein is CASSYPGTSYNEQFF.

The chain is built from TRBV6-5 and TRBJ2-3; TRBD2 agrees at 9 bases. CDR3 length equals 14 residues. Germline V gene data show CDR1 as MNHEY and CDR2 as SVGAGI. With 7 bases clipped from V and 3 bases from J, the junction kept 5 bases outside the gene matches. CDR3 in DNA: TGTGCCAGCAAAAGGCGGGAGGGTACAGATACGCAGTATTTT. Translation gives CASKRREGTDTQYF.

Regarding this clone: The junction departs from the called germline gene at one end, perhaps through a read error. The rearrangement joins TRBV7-7 to TRBJ2-1, with TRBD2 identical over 8 bases. The germline gives CDR1 SSHAT, CDR2 FNYEAQ (reference sequence). The CDR3 contains 15 residues. Here the CDR3 reads CASSPIAGTYNEQFF. In DNA, the CDR3 is TGTGCTAGCAGCCCAATAGCGGGAACCTACAATGAGCAGTTCTTC.

The V and J genes are TRBV28 and TRBJ1-1, with D uncertain. V lost 5 bases and J lost 1, with 5 bases in between. Germline-derived CDR1 and CDR2 are MDHEN and SYDVKM. The CDR3 has 12 amino acids. The CDR3 protein is CASSPRNTEAFF. The CDR3 coding sequence is TGTGCCAGCAGTCCCCGGAACACTGAAGCTTTCTTT.

On this clone itself: At the DNA level, this CDR3 is encoded by other sequences in the same sample as well. This chain joins TRBV5-1 and TRBJ1-5, with 7 nucleotides matching TRBD1. V gave up 0 bases and J gave up 5 bases; unmatched junction bases: 5. Germline CDR1 and CDR2: SGHRS and YFSETQ. This CDR3 has 15 residues. Here the CDR3 reads CASSLGDRVDQPQHF. The CDR3 bases are TGCGCCAGCAGCTTGGGCGACAGGGTTGATCAGCCCCAGCATTTT.

About this clone itself: Given a far larger clone just one base away, this is likely a sequencing read error. The CDR3 region has the DNA TGTGCCAGCAGCTTGGGGGACAGTAGCAATCAGCCCCAGCATTTT. Translation: CASSLGDSSNQPQHF. The rearrangement links TRBV5-4 to TRBJ1-5; 7 positions agree with TRBD1. The CDR3 totals 15 residues. CDR1 is SGHNT and CDR2 is YYREEE in the germline V gene (reference sequence). V lost 0 bases and J lost 0; bases outside the gene matches: 0.

The chain joins TRBV2 to TRBJ1-2, with TRBD1 matching over 10 bases. This CDR3 region has 13 residues. Per germline, CDR1 SNHLY and CDR2 FYNNEI. J was trimmed by 8 bases and V by 6 bases; bases with no gene match: 6. The CDR3 protein is CASREGTGEGYTF. In DNA form, the CDR3 reads TGTGCCAGCAGGGAGGGGACAGGGGAAGGCTACACCTTC.

A word on this clone: At one boundary the junction diverges from the germline segment, which might be a read error. The chain links TRBV5-6 to TRBJ2-1; 9 bases align to TRBD1. This CDR3 region has 13 residues. Germline CDR1 is SGHDT and CDR2 is YYEEEE. The CDR3 sequence is CASSQDRGGLMLF. For the CDR3, the DNA is TGTGCCAGCAGTCAGGACAGGGGCGGACTGATGCTCTTC.

CDR3 nucleotide sequence: TGTGCCAGCAGTTCAACCGGAGGAGTAGGGACTCCAGAAGCTTTCTTT. The encoded protein is CASSSTGGVGTPEAFF. This sequence joins TRBV28 and TRBJ1-1, with D perhaps matching TRBD1 (5 bases). With 4 bases removed from V and 8 bases from J, the gap between germline ends came to 23 bases. Germline CDR1 is MDHEN and CDR2 is SYDVKM. The CDR3 covers 16 residues.

The count of this clone is one. This chain connects TRBV27 to TRBJ2-2; 11 bases are a match to TRBD1. CDR1 and CDR2 from the germline V gene are MNHEY and SMNVEV (reference sequence). CDR3 length: 16 residues. V trimming: 5 bases; J trimming: 5 bases; junction bases outside the gene matches: 7. CDR3 amino acids: CASSTIGTGGTGELFF. The CDR3, as DNA: TGTGCCAGCAGTACCATCGGGACAGGGGGAACCGGGGAGCTGTTTTTT.

This chain uses TRBV19 with TRBJ1-2; D is possibly TRBD1 (5 bases). Germline CDR1 reads LNHDA; CDR2 reads SQIVND (reference sequence). CDR3 length: 13 amino acids. Trimming took 3 bases from V and 5 from J, leaving 10 bases between them. CDR3 bases: TGTGCCAGTAGTATCGGGGGGTTGTATGGCTACACCTTC. It translates to CASSIGGLYGYTF.

This chain uses TRBV15 with TRBJ1-1, with D unresolved. The CDR3 has 15 amino acids. CDR1 is LNHNV, CDR2 YYDKDF, per germline (reference sequence). Trimming took 0 bases from V and 6 from J, leaving 14 bases between them. This CDR3 reads CATSRDVGRRAEAFF. The CDR3 nucleotides are TGTGCCACCAGCAGAGATGTTGGGAGGAGGGCTGAAGCTTTCTTT.

The chain couples TRBV5-1 to TRBJ1-1; D might be TRBD1 (5 bases). This CDR3 region has 13 residues. Looked up from germline, CDR1 is SGHRS and CDR2 is YFSETQ. V lost 5 bases to trimming and J lost 1 base, with 9 bases between them. CDR3 loop: CASRFGQNTEAFF. CDR3 DNA sequence: TGCGCCAGCAGATTCGGACAGAACACTGAAGCTTTCTTT. The full variable domain, in which reference TRBV5-1 and TRBJ1-1 provide the parts outside the CDR3, is KAGVTQTPRYLIKTRGQQVTLSCSPISGHRSVSWYQQTPGQGLQFLFEYFSETQRNKGNFPGRFSGRQFSNSRSEMNVSTLELGDSALYLCASRFGQNTEAFFGQGTRLTVV.

The chain couples TRBV5-1 to TRBJ1-6; 8 bases agree with TRBD1. In germline, CDR1 is SGHRS, CDR2 YFSETQ. Germline trimming cut 4 bases from V and 9 bases from J; bases unmatched to any gene: 6. This CDR3 spans 14 amino acids. The CDR3 bases are TGCGCCAGCAGCACCGGACAGGGAGGTTCACCCCTCCACTTT. Translating gives CASSTGQGGSPLHF. Full variable domain (remainder filled in from reference TRBV5-1 and TRBJ1-6): KAGVTQTPRYLIKTRGQQVTLSCSPISGHRSVSWYQQTPGQGLQFLFEYFSETQRNKGNFPGRFSGRQFSNSRSEMNVSTLELGDSALYLCASSTGQGGSPLHFGNGTRLTVT.

This clone was found a few times. The chain links TRBV2 to TRBJ1-1, with D perhaps TRBD1 (6 bases). Germline lookup yields CDR1 SNHLY and CDR2 FYNNEI. This CDR3 is 15 amino acids long. The germline V and J ends were trimmed by 3 bases and 4 bases, with 15 bases remaining between them. For the CDR3, the DNA is TGTGCCAGCAGTGAGAGTTGGGGGCAGGTCACTGAAGCTTTCTTT. This translates into CASSESWGQVTEAFF.

The V call is TRBV13, the J call TRBJ2-1; 7 bases map to TRBD1. CDR3 length equals 15 residues. The germline V gene encodes CDR1 PRHDT and CDR2 FYEKMQ (reference sequence). Trimming cost V 5 bases and J 0 bases; bases outside gene matches: 4. The DNA for the CDR3 is TGTGCCAGCAGCGGTCGGGACAGCTCCTACAATGAGCAGTTCTTC. Its protein is CASSGRDSSYNEQFF.

This clone was found a few times. The chain couples TRBV11-2 to TRBJ2-7; 10 nucleotides match TRBD2. The germline V gene has CDR1 SGHAT and CDR2 FQNNGV. This CDR3 spans 14 amino acids. The V segment lost 3 bases and the J segment 1 base; nucleotides outside the gene matches: 0. The CDR3 DNA is TGTGCCAGCAGCTTTAGCGGGAGGTCCTACGAGCAGTACGTC. This gives the protein CASSFSGRSYEQYV.

The rearrangement joins TRBV30 to TRBJ2-3; the D gene is possibly TRBD2 (6 bases). Germline assignment: CDR1 GTSNPN and CDR2 SVGIG (reference sequence). Between the trimmed V and J ends, which lost 2 bases and 11 bases, there was a span of 11 bases. CDR3 length: 11 amino acids. CDR3 bases: TGTGCCTGGAGTAAGGACTACAGGCAGTATTTT. Its protein product is CAWSKDYRQYF. Filled out from reference TRBV30 and TRBJ2-3, the complete variable domain reads SQTIHQWPATLVQPVGSPLSLECTVEGTSNPNLYWYRQAAGRGLQLLFYSVGIGQISSEVPQNLSASRPQDRQFILSSKKLLLSDSGFYLCAWSKDYRQYFGPGTRLTVL.

The chain uses TRBV28 and TRBJ2-5; perhaps TRBD1 as D (7 bases). Germline-derived CDR1 and CDR2 are MDHEN and SYDVKM. The CDR3 is 16 amino acids. Trimming removed 5 bases at V and 5 bases at J, with 21 bases between. The CDR3 coding sequence is TGTGCCAGCAGTGGGGGTAGGGGGCGGGATTTGGAGACCCAGTACTTC. It translates to CASSGGRGRDLETQYF.